The present T cell receptor beta chain was sequenced within a study of long-term antiretroviral therapy in people with HIV. Whole-study context: The oldest specimens predate the 2015 immediate-ART recommendation by about a decade. Study conclusions and caveats: Diversity rose after ART but stayed below transplant donor controls. Nothing was known about ART adherence, viral resistance or changes in therapy. Clones expanded before ART dominated the repertoire at all time points.

This CDR3 comprises 17 residues. Per the germline V gene, CDR1 is SGHAT and CDR2 is FQNNGV. V was trimmed by 5 bases and J by 2 bases, leaving 22 bases between them. The libraries were made with immunoSEQ v3.0 at survey level. Assay used: immunoSEQ multiplex PCR; TCRdb lists only in-frame clones, some missing. The table has 40,000 or so clones, 75% to 85% seen once; the top ten hold over 10%. Comment on this clone: Its antigen is not known.

The clonotype originates from a man younger than 35 with HIV. The V gene is TRBV11-2, the J gene TRBJ2-7, with D tentatively TRBD2 (7 bases). Sequenced material: unsorted PBMCs, taken 0.3 years after starting antiretroviral therapy. CDR3 sequence (DNA): TGTGCCAGCAGCCTGCCCGGGGGGCAGGGTGAAGCCTACGAGCAGTACTTC. Protein: CASSLPGGQGEAYEQYF.